The 23 T cell receptor beta chains in this list originate from one sample, sequenced in a study of blood T cell repertoires in COVID-19. Data came from immunoSEQ multiplex PCR; TCRdb stores just in-frame clones and leaves some out. The sample lists about 180,000 clones, around 85% seen once, with under 25% in the top ten. The sequenced sample consisted of peripheral blood. Every receptor here comes from a man aged 70-80 years with active or convalescent COVID-19.

V is TRBV19 and J is TRBJ1-2; D is uncertain. CDR1 is LNHDA and CDR2 is SQIVND in the germline V gene (reference sequence). Trimming took 5 bases from V and 7 from J, leaving 17 bases between them. There are 14 residues in the CDR3. The CDR3 DNA reads TGTGCCAGTAGTGTGAGGGCCCCAGTGGGTGGCTACACCTTC. Its protein product is CASSVRAPVGGYTF.

J is TRBJ2-1 and V is TRBV27; the match to TRBD2 covers 10 bases. The CDR3 consists of 16 residues. The germline CDR1 and CDR2 sequences are MNHEY and SMNVEV (reference sequence). Trimming at V came to 2 bases and at J to 5 bases, leaving 6 bases not matched to a gene. In DNA form, the CDR3 reads TGTGCCAGCAGTTTACTCAGCGGGAGGGTGAACAATGAGCAGTTCTTC. Translated: CASSLLSGRVNNEQFF.

The V and J genes are TRBV30 and TRBJ1-2; D unclear. V dropped 0 bases and J dropped 2 bases, with 7 bases sitting between them. Germline CDR1 GTSNPN, CDR2 SVGIG (reference sequence). The CDR3 spans 13 residues. CDR3 loop: CAWSVLTNYGYTF. The CDR3 coding sequence is TGTGCCTGGAGTGTACTGACAAACTATGGCTACACCTTC.

This clone was picked up a small number of times. The genes are TRBV7-2 and TRBJ1-6; D is ambiguous. Germline V gene data show CDR1 as SGHTA and CDR2 as FQGNSA. With 5 bases removed from V and 12 bases from J, the gap between germline ends came to 17 bases. CDR3 length: 14 amino acids. CDR3 loop: CASSNIRLYQPLHF. The CDR3, as DNA: TGTGCCAGCAGCAACATACGATTGTACCAACCCCTCCACTTT. The full variable domain, rest sourced from reference TRBV7-2 and TRBJ1-6, is GAGVSQSPSNKVTEKGKDVELRCDPISGHTALYWYRQSLGQGLEFLIYFQGNSAPDKSGLPSDRFSAERTGGSVSTLTIQRTQQEDSAVYLCASSNIRLYQPLHFGNGTRLTVT.

The gene calls are TRBV7-9 and TRBJ1-1, with D hard to call. CDR1 SEHNR and CDR2 FQNEAQ come from the germline V gene (reference sequence). The CDR3 length is 13 residues. V was pared by 1 base and J by 1 base, with 4 bases between. The DNA for the CDR3 is TGTGCCAGCAGCTTAGTCCAGAACACTGAAGCTTTCTTT. It codes for CASSLVQNTEAFF.

This clone was counted at least ten times. This chain joins TRBV7-9 and TRBJ2-1; 8 nucleotides agree with TRBD2. This CDR3 has 15 amino acids. Per germline, CDR1 SEHNR and CDR2 FQNEAQ (reference sequence). The trim removed 2 bases at V and 7 bases at J, leaving 7 bases unmatched. CDR3 amino acids: CASSLSGTRSNEQFF. Written as DNA, the CDR3 is TGTGCCAGCAGCTTATCCGGGACTAGGTCGAATGAGCAGTTCTTC.

The V gene is TRBV5-1, the J gene TRBJ1-4, with 9 nucleotides matching TRBD1. The CDR3 contains 16 residues. The germline CDR1 and CDR2 sequences are SGHRS and YFSETQ. The junction had 10 bases not matched to a gene; V was cut back by 3 bases and J by 7 bases. The chain's CDR3 is CASSSQGQGSSEKLFF. CDR3 sequence (DNA): TGCGCCAGCAGCTCACAGGGACAGGGATCTAGTGAAAAACTGTTTTTT. The full variable domain, with the rest looked up from reference TRBV5-1 and TRBJ1-4, is KAGVTQTPRYLIKTRGQQVTLSCSPISGHRSVSWYQQTPGQGLQFLFEYFSETQRNKGNFPGRFSGRQFSNSRSEMNVSTLELGDSALYLCASSSQGQGSSEKLFFGSGTQLSVL.

This chain connects TRBV5-1 to TRBJ1-3; D not resolved. The CDR3 contains 13 residues. V was cut by 0 bases and J by 3 bases, with 4 bases left in between. From germline, CDR1 is SGHRS and CDR2 YFSETQ. This CDR3 reads CASSLGLGNTIYF. As DNA, the CDR3 is TGCGCCAGCAGCTTGGGGCTTGGAAACACCATATATTTT.

The CDR3 loop reads CASSSDRRSSYEQYF. The DNA for the CDR3 is TGCGCCAGCAGCTCCGACAGGCGGTCCTCCTACGAGCAGTACTTC. The chain combines TRBV4-3 with TRBJ2-7; D is perhaps TRBD1 (6 bases). Trimming cost V 5 bases and J 0 bases, with 14 bases left between them. Germline assignment: CDR1 LGHNA and CDR2 YSLEER. The CDR3 has 15 residues.

The CDR3 sequence: CASKERGTEAFF. The CDR3 DNA is TGTGCCAGCAAGGAAAGGGGGACTGAAGCTTTCTTT. This chain uses TRBV6-5 with TRBJ1-1, with D possibly TRBD1 on 6 matching bases. Looked up from germline, CDR1 is MNHEY and CDR2 is SVGAGI. This CDR3 is built from 12 residues. V lost 7 bases, J lost 5 bases, and 11 bases lay in between.

The chain joins TRBV28 to TRBJ2-3, with D uncertain. The length of the CDR3 is 15 residues. The germline V gene has CDR1 MDHEN and CDR2 SYDVKM. With 2 bases removed from V and 6 bases from J, the gap between germline ends came to 15 bases. CDR3: CASSLRPFTADTQYF. CDR3 in DNA: TGTGCCAGCAGTTTACGTCCCTTCACCGCGGATACGCAGTATTTT.

The V and J genes are TRBV9 and TRBJ1-4; 7 positions agree with TRBD1. Losses at the gene ends were 4 bases for V and 6 bases for J; bases not matched to a gene: 6. CDR1 and CDR2 (germline): SGDLS, YYNGEE. The CDR3 consists of 14 residues. The CDR3 here is CASSTRTGDEKLFF. As DNA, the CDR3 is TGTGCCAGCAGCACCCGGACAGGAGATGAAAAACTGTTTTTT. Full variable domain (remainder filled in from reference TRBV9 and TRBJ1-4): DSGVTQTPKHLITATGQRVTLRCSPRSGDLSVYWYQQSLDQGLQFLIQYYNGEERAKGNILERFSAQQFPDLHSELNLSSLELGDSALYFCASSTRTGDEKLFFGSGTQLSVL.

The chain's CDR3 is CATSGGSEHNEQFF. DNA for the CDR3: TGTGCCACCAGCGGAGGTAGCGAACACAATGAGCAGTTCTTC. The chain couples TRBV15 to TRBJ2-1; tentatively, D is TRBD2 (5 bases). V shed 5 bases and J shed 5 bases, with 13 bases lying between them. The CDR3 runs 14 residues. Germline lookup yields CDR1 LNHNV and CDR2 YYDKDF (reference sequence).

The chain employs TRBV5-6 and TRBJ1-3; 9 bases fit TRBD1. Germline-derived CDR1 and CDR2 are SGHDT and YYEEEE. CDR3 length: 16 amino acids. V shed 5 bases, J shed 4 bases, and the junction held 10 bases outside the gene matches. The CDR3 DNA follows: TGTGCCAGCAGGCCCGGACAGGGGTCTTACGGAAACACCATATATTTT. Translated: CASRPGQGSYGNTIYF.

The chain recombines TRBV11-2 with TRBJ1-2; D is ambiguous. Deletions cut 4 bases from V and 6 bases from J, with 9 bases between. The CDR3 consists of 12 residues. CDR1 SGHAT and CDR2 FQNNGV come from the germline V gene. DNA for the CDR3: TGTGCCAGCAGCTGGGCTGGCGATGGCTACACCTTC. Its protein is CASSWAGDGYTF.

The chain joins TRBV29-1 to TRBJ2-6; maybe TRBD1 (6 bases). Trimming took 6 bases from V and 4 from J, leaving 10 bases between them. This CDR3 has 13 residues. Germline assignment: CDR1 SQVTM and CDR2 ANQGSEA. The CDR3 loop is CSVRGTGANVLTF. The CDR3 nucleotides are TGCAGCGTGAGGGGGACCGGGGCCAACGTCCTGACTTTC.

The V gene is TRBV24-1, the J gene TRBJ2-2; 9 positions match TRBD1. The V gene end was trimmed by 6 bases and the J gene end by 5 bases; junction bases not matched to a gene: 9. The CDR3 loop spans 16 amino acids. Germline V gives CDR1 KGHDR, CDR2 SFDVKD. CDR3 coding DNA: TGTGCCACCAGTCCCTCCGGGACAGGGCGAACCGGGGAGCTGTTTTTT. Its protein product is CATSPSGTGRTGELFF.

As to this clone: At one end, the junction sequence differs from germline, possibly due to a read error. The genes are TRBV3-1 (or the pseudogene TRBV3-2) and TRBJ2-1, with 8 bases lining up with TRBD1. This CDR3 region has 15 residues. Germline CDR1 reads LGHDT; CDR2 reads YNNKEL (reference sequence). CDR3 amino acids: CASTQGQGLNNEQFF. CDR3 in DNA: TGTGCCAGCACCCAAGGACAGGGCCTTAATAATGAGCAGTTCTTC.

The chain recombines TRBV5-6 with TRBJ2-1, with D maybe TRBD1 (5 bases). The CDR3 totals 17 residues. V dropped 4 bases and J dropped 6 bases, with 23 bases sitting between them. Germline V gene sequence: CDR1 SGHDT, CDR2 YYEEEE. The CDR3 region is CASSQDWTPLRGNEQFF. In DNA form, the CDR3 reads TGTGCCAGCAGCCAGGATTGGACCCCATTAAGGGGCAATGAGCAGTTCTTC.

Here the CDR3 reads CAWSSTSHLSYNEQFF. The CDR3 nucleotides read TGTGCCTGGAGTAGTACATCCCACCTCTCCTACAATGAGCAGTTCTTC. The J gene is TRBJ2-1, the V gene TRBV30; D is unresolved. V lost 2 bases to trimming and J lost 0 bases, with 14 bases between them. This CDR3 has 16 amino acids. CDR1 and CDR2 from the germline V gene are GTSNPN and SVGIG (reference sequence).

Note on this clone: At one end, the junction sequence differs from germline, possibly due to a read error. This chain uses TRBV7-7 with TRBJ2-1; 9 bases fit TRBD2. Germline lookup yields CDR1 SSHAT and CDR2 FNYEAQ (reference sequence). The CDR3 contains 17 residues. CDR3 coding DNA: TGTGCTAGCAGCCCCGTCTCTAGCGGGACTCGACTGGGAGAGCAGTTCTTC. Translating gives CASSPVSSGTRLGEQFF.

J is TRBJ2-3 and V is TRBV10-3, with a tentative D call TRBD1 (5 bases). V lost 6 bases, J lost 6 bases, and 19 bases lay in between. Germline CDR1 and CDR2: ENHRY and SYGVKD. CDR3 length: 15 residues. As DNA, the CDR3 is TGTGCCATCAGGGGGCTTGGCGGAGCGAGGGATACGCAGTATTTT. Its translation: CAIRGLGGARDTQYF.

A word on this clone: Distinct nucleotide sequences in the sample also encode this CDR3. This chain uses TRBV18 with TRBJ1-1, with 7 bases that match TRBD1. Per the germline V gene, CDR1 is KGHSH and CDR2 is LQKENI. The CDR3 contains 15 residues. V shed 0 bases, J shed 1 base, and the junction held 2 bases outside the gene matches. The CDR3 loop is CASSPPGTANTEAFF. DNA for the CDR3: TGTGCCAGCTCACCACCGGGGACAGCGAACACTGAAGCTTTCTTT. The whole variable domain, filled in from reference TRBV18 and TRBJ1-1, reads NAGVMQNPRHLVRRRGQEARLRCSPMKGHSHVYWYRQLPEEGLKFMVYLQKENIIDESGMPKERFSAEFPKEGPSILRIQQVVRGDSAAYFCASSPPGTANTEAFFGQGTRLTVV.